A single sample is the source of the 11 T cell receptor beta chains below, sequenced in a study of blood T cell repertoires in COVID-19. The table came from immunoSEQ multiplex PCR; TCRdb's copy has only in-frame clones and leaves some out. The sample contains roughly 120,000 clones, 85% of which appear only once. Material: peripheral blood. The origin of the receptors is a woman of 80 years or more with COVID-19, enrolled during active disease.

This clone was recorded once. The J gene is TRBJ2-3, the V gene TRBV7-6; 9 bases line up with TRBD2. The CDR3 spans 19 residues. V lost 5 bases, J lost 3 bases, and 18 bases stayed unmatched. Germline V lookup: CDR1 SGHVS, CDR2 FNYEAQ. DNA for the CDR3: TGTGCCAGCAGCATACCTAGAGCGGGAGGACGTGCAGGGACAGATACGCAGTATTTT. This translates into CASSIPRAGGRAGTDTQYF.

The chain links TRBV7-2 to TRBJ2-5; 7 bases align to TRBD2. Germline CDR1 is SGHTA and CDR2 is FQGNSA. J gave up 4 bases and V 6 bases, and 2 bases lay outside the gene matches. This CDR3 has 12 residues. The CDR3 DNA is TGTGCCAGCAGAGCGGGATTAGAGACCCAGTACTTC. Protein: CASRAGLETQYF. The entire variable domain, with the rest obtained from reference TRBV7-2 and TRBJ2-5, is as follows: GAGVSQSPSNKVTEKGKDVELRCDPISGHTALYWYRQSLGQGLEFLIYFQGNSAPDKSGLPSDRFSAERTGGSVSTLTIQRTQQEDSAVYLCASRAGLETQYFGPGTRLLVL.

V gene TRBV11-3 combines with J gene TRBJ2-3; D might be TRBD1 (6 bases). The CDR3 length is 15 residues. Germline lookup yields CDR1 SGHNT and CDR2 YENEEA. V was trimmed by 0 bases and J by 4 bases, leaving 11 bases between them. The CDR3 nucleotides are TGTGCCAGCAGCTTAGAAGGGGGTCCCGCAGATACGCAGTATTTT. This encodes CASSLEGGPADTQYF.

The chain combines TRBV2 with TRBJ1-3; the D gene is possibly TRBD1 (5 bases). Germline V CDR1 and CDR2: SNHLY, FYNNEI. V lost 5 bases, J lost 0 bases, and 8 bases lay in between. This CDR3 contains 14 residues. The CDR3 spells CASSLTVSGNTIYF. CDR3 nucleotides: TGTGCCAGCAGTCTGACAGTCTCTGGAAACACCATATATTTT.

V and J are TRBV2 and TRBJ1-2; TRBD1 agrees at 8 bases. The J segment lost 8 bases and the V segment lost 3 bases, leaving 5 bases of the junction unmatched. CDR1 and CDR2 (germline): SNHLY, FYNNEI. The CDR3 is 13 amino acids. DNA for the CDR3: TGTGCCAGCAGTGAGGACAGGGCGTCGGGCTACACCTTC. Amino acids: CASSEDRASGYTF.

The chain couples TRBV3-1 (or the pseudogene TRBV3-2) to TRBJ2-1, with TRBD2 matching 10 bases. CDR1 is LGHDT, CDR2 YNNKEL, per germline (reference sequence). V shed 6 bases, J shed 9 bases, and the junction held 8 bases outside the gene matches. The CDR3 consists of 14 residues. The CDR3, as DNA: TGTGCCAGCAGTGGGCTAGCGGGAGAAAGTGAGCAGTTCTTC. Amino acid sequence: CASSGLAGESEQFF.

V gene TRBV24-1 combines with J gene TRBJ2-1; TRBD2 aligns across 11 bases. Germline loops: CDR1 KGHDR, CDR2 SFDVKD. This CDR3 is built from 16 residues. V lost 4 bases to trimming and J lost 4 bases; unmatched junction nucleotides: 5. CDR3 residues: CATSDRLAGLYNEQFF. The CDR3 DNA sequence: TGTGCCACCAGTGACAGACTAGCGGGACTGTACAATGAGCAGTTCTTC.

This chain joins TRBV5-1 and TRBJ1-1, with a possible D match to TRBD1 (6 bases). CDR3 length equals 14 residues. CDR1 is SGHRS, CDR2 YFSETQ, per germline. V lost 3 bases, J lost 3 bases, and 12 bases lay in between. The CDR3 DNA reads as TGCGCCAGCAGCTCAACAGGGCGTGACACTGAAGCTTTCTTT. Its protein product is CASSSTGRDTEAFF.

V is TRBV14 and J is TRBJ1-1; D is unresolved. From germline, CDR1 is SGHDN and CDR2 FVKESK. This CDR3 is built from 15 residues. Trimming shortened V by 2 bases and J by 5 bases, and 15 bases separated the two germline ends. CDR3 sequence reads: CASSQKQRMRTEAFF. Here the CDR3 DNA reads TGTGCCAGCAGCCAAAAACAGCGGATGAGGACTGAAGCTTTCTTT.

This clone came up once. The genes are TRBV18 and TRBJ2-1; possibly TRBD1 for D (6 bases). There are 14 residues in the CDR3. CDR1 and CDR2 from the germline V gene are KGHSH and LQKENI. V lost 2 bases, J lost 8 bases, and 13 bases lay in between. CDR3 sequence: CASSPTLQGDEQFF. The DNA of the CDR3 is TGTGCCAGCTCACCAACTCTACAGGGCGATGAGCAGTTCTTC.

This clone was observed at least ten times. The chain has TRBV12-5 and TRBJ2-3; the match to TRBD2 covers 12 bases. CDR3 length: 16 residues. Germline values: CDR1 LGHNT, CDR2 FRNRAP. J gave up 6 bases and V 7 bases, and 11 bases lay outside the gene matches. The CDR3 reads CASAPASGRAPDTQYF. The CDR3 coding sequence is TGTGCTAGTGCCCCAGCTAGCGGGAGGGCCCCTGATACGCAGTATTTT. The full variable domain, its missing parts supplied by reference TRBV12-5 and TRBJ2-3, is DARVTQTPRHKVTEMGQEVTMRCQPILGHNTVFWYRQTMMQGLELLAYFRNRAPLDDSGMPKDRFSAEMPDATLATLKIQPSEPRDSAVYFCASAPASGRAPDTQYFGPGTRLTVL.